The 22 T cell receptor beta chains below come from one sample, sequenced in a study of shared clonotypes between healthy human individuals. Repertoires were generated with immunoSEQ multiplex PCR, while TCRdb's copy carries only in-frame clones and drops some. Here the sample spans more than 550,000 clones, over 60% being singletons. The sample consisted of memory CD4+ T cells sorted from blood. The sample's subset: CD45RA-negative fraction. These receptors originate from a woman in her twenties or thirties in good health.

This chain uses TRBV9 with TRBJ2-7; 8 nucleotides align to TRBD2. Per germline, CDR1 SGDLS and CDR2 YYNGEE. Trimming removed 4 bases from V and 2 bases from J; junction bases left unmatched: 8. CDR3 length: 15 amino acids. The DNA of the CDR3 is TGTGCCAGCAGCCCCGGGGGGGTCGGAACCTACGAGCAGTACTTC. Translating gives CASSPGGVGTYEQYF. Using reference TRBV9 and TRBJ2-7 for the parts outside the CDR3, the full variable domain is DSGVTQTPKHLITATGQRVTLRCSPRSGDLSVYWYQQSLDQGLQFLIQYYNGEERAKGNILERFSAQQFPDLHSELNLSSLELGDSALYFCASSPGGVGTYEQYFGPGTRLTVT.

Note on this clone: The same CDR3 arises from other DNA sequences in this sample as well. The chain has TRBV6-1 and TRBJ2-5, with 12 bases that match TRBD2. The J segment lost 2 bases and the V segment lost 2 bases, leaving 0 bases of the junction unmatched. Per germline, CDR1 MNHNS and CDR2 SASEGT. CDR3 length: 15 amino acids. For the CDR3, the DNA is TGTGCCAGCAGTGAACTAGCGGGAGGGCAAGAGACCCAGTACTTC. It codes for CASSELAGGQETQYF.

The genes are TRBV19 and TRBJ2-1; possible D gene TRBD1, 5 bases. The CDR3 spans 16 residues. CDR1 and CDR2 from the germline V gene are LNHDA and SQIVND (reference sequence). Trimming cost V 1 base and J 3 bases, with 13 bases left between them. The CDR3 coding sequence is TGTGCCAGTAGTATAGGTTCTCAGGGCTTCTACAATGAGCAGTTCTTC. This encodes CASSIGSQGFYNEQFF.

The J gene is TRBJ2-5, the V gene TRBV4-1, with D unclear. The CDR3 is 17 residues long. V was shortened by 1 base and J by 2 bases, with 17 bases between the two germline ends. CDR1 is MGHRA, CDR2 YSYEKL, per germline. The CDR3 DNA reads TGCGCCAGCAGCCAAGTCGGCCGGTCTTTGCTTCAAGAGACCCAGTACTTC. It yields the protein CASSQVGRSLLQETQYF.

The chain has TRBV28 and TRBJ2-6, with 8 bases aligning to TRBD1. Per the germline V gene, CDR1 is MDHEN and CDR2 is SYDVKM. The CDR3 sequence is 19 residues long. V shed 2 bases and J 0 bases; nucleotides not matched to a gene: 9. In DNA form, the CDR3 reads TGTGCCAGCAGTTTAAATGGACAGGGAAGAGGCTCTGGGGCCAACGTCCTGACTTTC. Translation gives CASSLNGQGRGSGANVLTF.

There are many counts of this clone. The rearrangement joins TRBV19 to TRBJ2-5, with D perhaps TRBD1 or TRBD2 (6 bases each). Germline lookup yields CDR1 LNHDA and CDR2 SQIVND (reference sequence). This CDR3 region has 14 residues. V was pared by 3 bases and J by 5 bases, with 13 bases between. The CDR3 sequence is CASSIIGGGETQYF. The CDR3 DNA follows: TGTGCCAGTAGTATTATCGGGGGCGGGGAGACCCAGTACTTC.

The rearrangement joins TRBV7-9 to TRBJ1-1, with D unclear. V lost 4 bases and J lost 5, with 8 bases in between. CDR3 length: 12 amino acids. Germline-derived CDR1 and CDR2 are SEHNR and FQNEAQ (reference sequence). The CDR3 sequence is CASSSSGTEAFF. As DNA, the CDR3 is TGTGCCAGCAGCTCCTCGGGGACTGAAGCTTTCTTT.

This sequence joins TRBV5-1 and TRBJ2-3; 10 bases agree with TRBD1. The junction had 8 bases not matched to a gene; V was cut back by 3 bases and J by 1 base. This CDR3 is built from 17 residues. Germline-derived CDR1 and CDR2 are SGHRS and YFSETQ. In nucleotides, the CDR3 is TGCGCCAGCAGCTGGGGGACAGGGGACCCAGGCACAGATACGCAGTATTTT. Translating gives CASSWGTGDPGTDTQYF.

This chain uses TRBV6-1 with TRBJ2-6, with D tentatively TRBD1 or TRBD2 (5 bases each). Looked up from germline, CDR1 is MNHNS and CDR2 is SASEGT. V gave up 3 bases and J gave up 4 bases, with 13 bases separating them. The CDR3 is made up of 16 amino acids. The CDR3 reads CASSDGVGAGANVLTF. CDR3 DNA: TGTGCCAGCAGTGACGGGGTTGGGGCAGGGGCCAACGTCCTGACTTTC.

This clone was seen more than once but under ten times. The chain employs TRBV15 and TRBJ2-5; D gene ambiguous. This CDR3 spans 15 amino acids. Between the trimmed V and J ends, which lost 1 base and 2 bases, there was a span of 11 bases. The germline V gene encodes CDR1 LNHNV and CDR2 YYDKDF (reference sequence). CDR3 region: CATSRVWRTQETQYF. CDR3 DNA: TGTGCCACCAGCAGAGTGTGGAGAACACAAGAGACCCAGTACTTC.

The chain carries TRBV5-8 and TRBJ2-1; D is ambiguous. Germline V gives CDR1 SGHTS, CDR2 YDEGEE. Trimming took off 2 bases at V and 5 bases at J, with 8 bases between the two ends. CDR3 length: 13 residues. The CDR3 nucleotides are TGTGCCAGCAGCTTCGATAGTCACAATGAGCAGTTCTTC. Residues: CASSFDSHNEQFF.

The V call is TRBV7-2, the J call TRBJ2-7; D is possibly TRBD1 or TRBD2 (5 bases each). Germline-derived CDR1 and CDR2 are SGHTA and FQGNSA. V was cut by 5 bases and J by 7 bases, with 27 bases left in between. This CDR3 comprises 17 residues. As DNA, the CDR3 is TGTGCCAGCAGCCCTGCCGCCGGGCGGAACAGGAGGAATGAGCAGTACTTC. It yields the protein CASSPAAGRNRRNEQYF.

This chain joins TRBV5-4 and TRBJ1-3, with 8 nucleotides matching TRBD1. Per the germline V gene, CDR1 is SGHNT and CDR2 is YYREEE (reference sequence). The V gene end was trimmed by 2 bases and the J gene end by 3 bases; junction bases not matched to a gene: 1. The CDR3 extends over 14 amino acids. CDR3 protein: CASSFDRGGNTIYF. The CDR3 DNA is TGTGCCAGCAGCTTTGACAGGGGTGGAAACACCATATATTTT. The full variable domain, rest sourced from reference TRBV5-4 and TRBJ1-3, is ETGVTQSPTHLIKTRGQQVTLRCSSQSGHNTVSWYQQALGQGPQFIFQYYREEENGRGNFPPRFSGLQFPNYSSELNVNALELDDSALYLCASSFDRGGNTIYFGEGSWLTVV.

The chain joins TRBV19 to TRBJ1-5; a possible D gene is TRBD1 (5 bases). This CDR3 spans 16 amino acids. V was trimmed by 2 bases and J by 1 base, leaving 12 bases between them. Looked up from germline, CDR1 is LNHDA and CDR2 is SQIVND (reference sequence). DNA for the CDR3: TGTGCCAGTAGTATACCAGGGTTGATGAGCAATCAGCCCCAGCATTTT. It yields the protein CASSIPGLMSNQPQHF.

This clone has at least ten counts. This chain links TRBV19 with TRBJ1-4; TRBD1 matches at 7 bases. With V trimmed by 7 bases and J by 8 bases, 7 bases remained unmatched. Germline loops: CDR1 LNHDA, CDR2 SQIVND (reference sequence). The CDR3 is 13 amino acids. CDR3 sequence reads: CASTGQAVEKLFF. In DNA form, the CDR3 reads TGTGCCAGTACAGGACAGGCGGTGGAAAAACTGTTTTTT.

The V gene is TRBV7-8, the J gene TRBJ1-3, with 7 nucleotides matching TRBD1. CDR3 size: 15 residues. Germline V CDR1 and CDR2: SGHVS, FQNEAQ. The J segment lost 0 bases and the V segment lost 3 bases, leaving 2 bases of the junction unmatched. Here the CDR3 reads CASSLEGASGNTIYF. CDR3 DNA: TGTGCCAGCAGCTTGGAGGGGGCCTCTGGAAACACCATATATTTT.

The chain has TRBV5-4 and TRBJ2-5; D might be TRBD1 (6 bases). V lost 6 bases to trimming and J lost 4 bases, with 25 bases between them. Germline V CDR1 and CDR2: SGHNT, YYREEE (reference sequence). The CDR3 extends over 17 amino acids. The CDR3 bases are TGTGCCAGCAACAATTTCAGGGGTGAACGCGATAGAGAGACCCAGTACTTC. Protein sequence: CASNNFRGERDRETQYF. The variable domain in full, completed from reference TRBV5-4 and TRBJ2-5, reads ETGVTQSPTHLIKTRGQQVTLRCSSQSGHNTVSWYQQALGQGPQFIFQYYREEENGRGNFPPRFSGLQFPNYSSELNVNALELDDSALYLCASNNFRGERDRETQYFGPGTRLLVL.

The rearrangement uses TRBV18 and TRBJ1-2; 11 nucleotides align to TRBD1. CDR1 is KGHSH, CDR2 LQKENI, per germline. The V gene end was trimmed by 4 bases and the J gene end by 8 bases; junction bases not matched to a gene: 9. The CDR3 is 15 residues long. The CDR3: CASSRDRGKVSGYTF. The DNA of the CDR3 is TGTGCCAGCTCACGGGACAGGGGGAAGGTTTCGGGCTACACCTTC.

This chain uses TRBV11-2 with TRBJ2-7; no reliable D call. The germline V gene encodes CDR1 SGHAT and CDR2 FQNNGV. The CDR3 is made up of 13 amino acids. Trimming stripped 1 base from V and 6 bases from J, with 10 bases between. The CDR3 loop reads CASSLGVLGEQYF. CDR3 nucleotide sequence: TGTGCCAGCAGCTTAGGAGTGCTGGGCGAGCAGTACTTC.

This chain links TRBV5-1 with TRBJ2-1; TRBD2 matches at 11 bases. CDR1 is SGHRS, CDR2 YFSETQ, per germline. The CDR3 consists of 19 residues. Trimming cost V 2 bases and J 8 bases; bases outside gene matches: 18. CDR3 sequence: CASSLVGTQLAGVVDEQFF. The CDR3 coding sequence is TGCGCCAGCAGCTTAGTAGGGACCCAACTAGCGGGAGTCGTCGATGAGCAGTTCTTC.

Only a few counts were recorded for this clone. This rearrangement joins TRBV5-4 to TRBJ2-2; D is unclear. Germline CDR1 and CDR2: SGHNT and YYREEE (reference sequence). The CDR3 consists of 13 residues. V lost 2 bases and J 4 bases, leaving 6 bases between the germline ends. CDR3 residues: CASSFEGTGELFF. The CDR3 DNA reads as TGTGCCAGCAGCTTCGAAGGCACCGGGGAGCTGTTTTTT.

The rearrangement joins TRBV30 to TRBJ1-1; D remains ambiguous. Germline lookup yields CDR1 GTSNPN and CDR2 SVGIG (reference sequence). V was trimmed by 5 bases and J by 6 bases, leaving 10 bases between them. This CDR3 has 11 residues. CDR3 loop: CAWASVSEAFF. In nucleotides, the CDR3 is TGTGCCTGGGCCTCGGTTTCTGAAGCTTTCTTT.